These T cell receptor beta chains were read from a single sample in a study of cytomegalovirus exposure and HLA in healthy donors. Using immunoSEQ multiplex PCR, the repertoire was profiled, and TCRdb retains in-frame clones only, with some absent. The sample lists about 160,000 clones; around 92% were seen once. Sequencing was carried out using PBMCs. Receptor source: a woman aged 18-35 years in good health and CMV-seropositive. The CDR3 runs from the conserved cysteine through the conserved F or W. A D gene is named only where the DNA matches it firmly. Only some rows state a clone size, as once, few, many or a class for expanded clones.

TRBV10-3,TRBJ2-3,NA,NA,CAIRPERGTDTQYF,TGTGCCATTAGACCTGAACGGGGTACAGATACGCAGTATTTT
TRBV28,TRBJ1-2,NA,NA,CASNEGRYGYTF,TGTGCCAGCAATGAGGGGAGGTATGGCTACACCTTC
TRBV12-1,TRBJ1-5,NA,NA,CASTRHDRENQPQHF,TGTGCCAGCACCCGACATGACAGGGAGAATCAGCCCCAGCATTTT
TRBV11-3,TRBJ2-4,once,NA,CASSLGQGSNIQYF,TGTGCCAGCAGCTTAGGGCAGGGGTCGAACATTCAGTACTTC
TRBV2,TRBJ2-7,NA,TRBD1,CASRLQGIQGEQYF,TGTGCCAGCAGATTACAGGGGATTCAGGGCGAGCAGTACTTC
TRBV30,TRBJ1-2,NA,NA,CAWSRMQGPLINYGYTF,TGTGCCTGGAGTAGGATGCAGGGGCCTTTGATTAACTATGGCTACACCTTC
TRBV16,TRBJ2-7,many,TRBD2,CASSQGLGTVEQYF,TGTGCCAGCAGCCAAGGACTAGGGACTGTCGAGCAGTACTTC
TRBV30,TRBJ2-1,NA,TRBD2,CAWSVGAGGPYNEQFF,TGTGCCTGGAGTGTAGGGGCGGGAGGCCCCTACAATGAGCAGTTCTTC
TRBV7-2,TRBJ2-1,NA,TRBD1,CASSPGTDNEQFF,TGTGCCAGCAGCCCCGGGACAGACAATGAGCAGTTCTTC
TRBV7-2,TRBJ1-2,NA,TRBD1,CASSSTGAEFFYGYTF,TGTGCCAGCAGCTCTACAGGGGCTGAATTTTTCTATGGCTACACCTTC
TRBV9,TRBJ2-1,NA,TRBD2,CASSATTSGRTGAFYNEQFF,TGTGCCAGCAGCGCTACCACTAGCGGGAGGACGGGGGCCTTCTACAATGAGCAGTTCTTC
TRBV25-1,TRBJ2-7,NA,TRBD1,CASSKNRDSYYEQYF,TGTGCCAGCAGCAAGAACCGGGACAGTTATTACGAGCAGTACTTC
TRBV5-1,TRBJ1-3,NA,NA,CASSFQDSSSSGNTIYF,TGCGCCAGCAGCTTCCAAGACAGCTCTTCCTCTGGAAACACCATATATTTT
TRBV7-3,TRBJ2-3,NA,TRBD2,CASSPLPGLADTQYF,TGTGCCAGCAGCCCCTTACCGGGACTAGCGGATACGCAGTATTTT
TRBV7-8,TRBJ2-7,NA,NA,CASSSSGDSYEQYF,TGTGCCAGCAGTTCCTCGGGAGACTCCTACGAGCAGTACTTC
TRBV6-1,TRBJ1-4,once,NA,CASSEGTAVNEKLFF,TGTGCCAGCAGTGAAGGCACAGCTGTTAATGAAAAACTGTTTTTT
TRBV6-5,TRBJ1-4,NA,NA,CASSYSSSLEKLFF,TGTGCCAGCAGTTACTCGAGTAGTCTTGAAAAACTGTTTTTT
TRBV28,TRBJ2-3,once,TRBD2,CASSASGGPGLGSTDTQYF,TGTGCCAGCAGTGCCTCCGGGGGCCCGGGACTAGGGAGCACAGATACGCAGTATTTT
TRBV4-2,TRBJ2-1,once,TRBD1,CASSLRRTGQYNEQFF,TGTGCCAGCAGCCTGCGACGGACAGGACAATACAATGAGCAGTTCTTC
TRBV7-3,TRBJ2-3,NA,TRBD2,CASSRLAGLTDTQYF,TGTGCCAGCAGCCGACTAGCGGGGCTCACAGATACGCAGTATTTT
TRBV4-1,TRBJ1-1,once,TRBD1,CASTGQGLLFQEAFF,TGCGCCAGCACGGGACAGGGCCTGCTTTTTCAAGAAGCTTTCTTT
TRBV18,TRBJ2-3,once,NA,CASSPPAGLDTQYF,TGTGCCAGCTCACCACCGGCAGGGTTGGATACGCAGTATTTT
TRBV11-2,TRBJ2-3,NA,NA,CASSLSRDTDTQYF,TGTGCCAGCAGCTTAAGCCGGGACACAGATACGCAGTATTTT
TRBV18,TRBJ1-5,NA,NA,CASSPAILSNQPQHF,TGTGCCAGCTCACCAGCTATCCTGAGCAATCAGCCCCAGCATTTT
TRBV5-1,TRBJ1-2,once,NA,CASSPDRSYGYTF,TGCGCCAGCAGCCCCGACAGGAGTTATGGCTACACCTTC
TRBV6-1,TRBJ2-5,NA,NA,CASNDPGLRVLHPGTQYF,TGTGCCAGCAATGATCCGGGTCTGAGGGTCCTCCACCCGGGGACCCAGTACTTC
TRBV19,TRBJ2-2,NA,NA,CASRPSQVNTGELFF,TGTGCCAGTAGACCTTCTCAGGTGAACACCGGGGAGCTGTTTTTT
TRBV11-2,TRBJ2-7,NA,TRBD2,CASKLASGTYEQYF,TGTGCCAGCAAGTTAGCTAGCGGAACCTACGAGCAGTACTTC
TRBV7-9,TRBJ2-2,NA,TRBD2,CASSLLLAGYPGELFF,TGTGCCAGCAGCTTACTACTAGCGGGTTACCCCGGGGAGCTGTTTTTT
TRBV10-3,TRBJ2-3,NA,TRBD2,CAISNSGSGDTQYF,TGTGCCATCAGTAATAGCGGGAGTGGAGATACGCAGTATTTT
TRBV16,TRBJ1-1,few,TRBD1,CASSPRQGSFF,TGTGCCAGCAGCCCCAGACAGGGTTCGTTCTTT
TRBV19,TRBJ1-2,NA,NA,CASSRGGPAVYGYTF,TGTGCCAGTAGTCGGGGGGGGCCCGCGGTCTATGGCTACACCTTC
TRBV7-2,TRBJ2-1,NA,NA,CASSLVAYNEQFF,TGTGCCAGCAGCTTAGTAGCCTACAATGAGCAGTTCTTC
TRBV6-5,TRBJ2-5,once,NA,CASSYLARSAKETQYF,TGTGCCAGCAGTTATCTAGCTCGTAGCGCCAAAGAGACCCAGTACTTC
TRBV28,TRBJ2-7,NA,NA,CASRQGSSYEQYF,TGTGCCAGCAGACAGGGTAGCTCCTACGAGCAGTACTTC
TRBV6-4,TRBJ2-3,NA,TRBD2,CASSGTSGTDTQYF,TGTGCCAGCAGTGGGACTAGCGGGACAGATACGCAGTATTTT
TRBV12-5,TRBJ1-2,once,TRBD1,CASGLTTQGATIPTDGYTF,TGTGCTAGTGGTCTCACAACCCAGGGGGCGACAATACCAACAGATGGCTACACCTTC
TRBV9,TRBJ1-1,NA,NA,CASSSGGNTEAFF,TGTGCCAGCAGCTCCGGAGGAAACACTGAAGCTTTCTTT
TRBV6-6,TRBJ1-1,NA,NA,CASSLVNTEAFF,TGTGCCAGCAGTCTAGTGAACACTGAAGCTTTCTTT
TRBV18,TRBJ1-2,NA,TRBD1,CASSPDRAPNYGYTF,TGTGCCAGCTCCCCTGACAGGGCTCCTAACTATGGCTACACCTTC
TRBV2,TRBJ1-1,NA,NA,CASSEVAGVGDTEAFF,TGTGCCAGCAGTGAAGTGGCGGGGGTCGGGGACACTGAAGCTTTCTTT